The next 17 T cell receptor beta chains were all read from a single sample in a study of shared clonotypes between healthy human individuals. Only in-frame clones appear in the TCRdb table, and some are missing; sequencing was by immunoSEQ multiplex PCR. Of around 2.5 million clones in the sample, over 85% were seen once. The sequenced sample consisted of naive CD4+ T cells from PBMCs. Stated subset: CD45RA+ positively selected. These receptors were collected from a man aged 18-30 years in good health. Some clones in this sample may be carry-over from other donors' samples.

The chain uses TRBV7-9 and TRBJ2-2; 7 bases fit TRBD1. Germline V lookup: CDR1 SEHNR, CDR2 FQNEAQ (reference sequence). V gave up 5 bases and J gave up 0 bases; unmatched junction bases: 15. This CDR3 is built from 19 residues. The CDR3 bases are TGTGCCAGCAGCCTGGACGGGTACCGGGACAGTCCGAACACCGGGGAGCTGTTTTTT. Its protein is CASSLDGYRDSPNTGELFF.

This rearrangement joins TRBV5-1 to TRBJ2-5; 8 bases are a match to TRBD1. Germline CDR1 and CDR2: SGHRS and YFSETQ. The J segment lost 3 bases and the V segment lost 2 bases, leaving 9 bases of the junction unmatched. The CDR3 contains 16 residues. CDR3: CASSFPGQVREETQYF. CDR3 nucleotides: TGCGCCAGCAGCTTTCCGGGACAGGTTCGTGAAGAGACCCAGTACTTC.

This rearrangement joins TRBV7-9 to TRBJ2-6; tentatively, D is TRBD1 (6 bases). CDR1 SEHNR and CDR2 FQNEAQ come from the germline V gene (reference sequence). The CDR3 sequence is 18 residues long. The V end lost 4 bases, the J end lost 4 bases, and 20 bases lay between the germline ends. This CDR3 reads CASSSPTGLRKGANVLTF. In nucleotides, the CDR3 is TGTGCCAGCAGCTCCCCGACAGGCCTCAGGAAGGGGGCCAACGTCCTGACTTTC. Combining the CDR3 with reference TRBV7-9 and TRBJ2-6 gives the whole variable domain DTGVSQNPRHKITKRGQNVTFRCDPISEHNRLYWYRQTLGQGPEFLTYFQNEAQLEKSRLLSDRFSAERPKGSFSTLEIQRTEQGDSAMYLCASSSPTGLRKGANVLTFGAGSRLTVL.

This clone was counted a single time. The chain carries TRBV30 and TRBJ2-7, with D unclear. CDR1 and CDR2 (germline): GTSNPN, SVGIG (reference sequence). Deletions cut 6 bases from V and 1 base from J, with 13 bases between. The CDR3 is made up of 13 amino acids. Here the CDR3 DNA reads TGTGCCTGCGGGTCCGGGTTGTCCTACGAGCAGTACTTC. Protein product: CACGSGLSYEQYF.

V gene TRBV5-1 combines with J gene TRBJ2-5, with D perhaps matching TRBD2 (6 bases). Germline loops: CDR1 SGHRS, CDR2 YFSETQ. The CDR3 runs 14 residues. V dropped 3 bases and J dropped 5 bases, with 14 bases sitting between them. CDR3 DNA: TGCGCCAGCAGCTCTCTAGCGTTCCGGGAGACCCAGTACTTC. This sequence encodes CASSSLAFRETQYF.

With respect to this clone: The sample holds other DNA sequences that translate to the same CDR3. The rearrangement joins TRBV29-1 to TRBJ2-3, with TRBD1 identical over 7 bases. After removal of 4 bases from V and 1 base from J, the junction contained 2 bases not matched to a gene. CDR1 is SQVTM and CDR2 is ANQGSEA in the germline V gene. The CDR3 loop spans 13 amino acids. The CDR3 here is CSVVTGGTDTQYF. Here the CDR3 DNA reads TGCAGCGTTGTAACAGGGGGCACAGATACGCAGTATTTT.

The chain uses TRBV27 and TRBJ2-2; TRBD2 aligns across 9 bases. This CDR3 region has 16 residues. V shed 2 bases and J 10 bases; nucleotides not matched to a gene: 11. CDR1 MNHEY and CDR2 SMNVEV come from the germline V gene (reference sequence). The DNA of the CDR3 is TGTGCCAGCAGTTTACTCTCTCTAGCGGGGCGGGTGGAGCTGTTTTTT. It encodes CASSLLSLAGRVELFF.

The chain recombines TRBV7-6 with TRBJ2-2; D possibly corresponds to TRBD1 (6 bases). The CDR3 has 15 amino acids. Between the trimmed V and J ends, which lost 1 base and 3 bases, there was a span of 9 bases. Germline-derived CDR1 and CDR2 are SGHVS and FNYEAQ. DNA of the CDR3: TGTGCCAGCAGCTTAGGGGGGCGGGACACCGGGGAGCTGTTTTTT. Its translation is CASSLGGRDTGELFF.

This sequence joins TRBV5-5 and TRBJ1-1; D remains ambiguous. Germline lookup yields CDR1 SGHKS and CDR2 YYEKEE (reference sequence). CDR3 length equals 15 residues. Trimming took 4 bases from V and 1 from J, leaving 14 bases between them. The CDR3 sequence: CASSLRRQPNTEAFF. In DNA, the CDR3 is TGTGCCAGCAGCCTCCGGCGGCAGCCGAACACTGAAGCTTTCTTT.

As for this clone: This specimen includes other DNA sequences encoding the same CDR3. J is TRBJ2-3 and V is TRBV12-5, with D unresolved. Germline CDR1 and CDR2: LGHNT and FRNRAP. The CDR3 spans 13 residues. Trimming left V 2 bases short and J 3 bases short, with 6 bases between. CDR3 nucleotide sequence: TGTGCTAGTGGTTTGTTAGGGACAGATACGCAGTATTTT. This gives the protein CASGLLGTDTQYF.

V is TRBV5-1 and J is TRBJ2-3; D unclear. This CDR3 is 16 amino acids long. V shed 1 base and J shed 0 bases, with 12 bases lying between them. The germline V gene has CDR1 SGHRS and CDR2 YFSETQ. DNA for the CDR3: TGCGCCAGCAGCTTGTATGGGGTCATTAGCACAGATACGCAGTATTTT. Translating gives CASSLYGVISTDTQYF.

The table lists this clone with a count of one. The CDR3 reads CASSEISPGGYTF. In DNA form, the CDR3 reads TGTGCCAGCAGTGAAATTTCTCCGGGGGGCTACACCTTC. The chain carries TRBV6-1 and TRBJ1-2; D unresolved. This CDR3 has 13 amino acids. V lost 2 bases and J lost 8, with 12 bases in between. From germline, CDR1 is MNHNS and CDR2 SASEGT.

This sequence joins TRBV7-2 and TRBJ1-1; TRBD1 is a possible D gene (5 bases). Trimming shortened V by 3 bases and J by 0 bases, and 20 bases separated the two germline ends. The CDR3 is 18 residues long. The V gene's germline CDR1 is SGHTA and CDR2 FQGNSA. The CDR3 DNA is TGTGCCAGCAGCTTTTCCGGTCGGCTCGGGGCAATGAACACTGAAGCTTTCTTT. This translates into CASSFSGRLGAMNTEAFF.

The rearrangement joins TRBV4-3 to TRBJ2-5; 8 bases fit TRBD2. The J call is uncertain, as TRBJ2-7 better fits the DNA end. CDR3 length: 15 residues. Germline V CDR1 and CDR2: LGHNA, YSLEER. The CDR3, as DNA: TGCGCCAGCAGCCAAGCAATTAGCGGGGCCTACGAGCAGTACTTC. This translates into CASSQAISGAYEQYF.

A remark on this clone: The sample holds other DNA sequences that translate to the same CDR3. The rearrangement links TRBV2 to TRBJ1-3; 8 bases match TRBD1. This CDR3 comprises 14 residues. CDR1 and CDR2 (germline): SNHLY, FYNNEI. The V and J ends lost 2 bases and 4 bases, in that order; junction bases with no gene match: 1. Written as DNA, the CDR3 is TGTGCCAGCAGTGAACAGGGGGCCGGAAACACCATATATTTT. Its translation: CASSEQGAGNTIYF.

The chain couples TRBV4-2 to TRBJ2-1; D is unclear. CDR3 length: 15 residues. Germline values: CDR1 LGHNA, CDR2 YNFKEQ. Trimming cost V 4 bases and J 4 bases, with 14 bases left between them. The CDR3 region has the DNA TGTGCCAGCAGCCCCTCCCCCCGGGCTTACAATGAGCAGTTCTTC. Protein product: CASSPSPRAYNEQFF.

In regard to this clone: Additional DNA sequences in this sample encode the identical CDR3. V and J are TRBV7-9 and TRBJ1-5; TRBD1 aligns across 7 bases. CDR1 SEHNR and CDR2 FQNEAQ come from the germline V gene (reference sequence). The V and J ends lost 1 base and 7 bases, in that order; junction bases with no gene match: 7. CDR3 length equals 15 residues. CDR3 region: CASSLGQGVGQPQHF. Here the CDR3 DNA reads TGTGCCAGCAGCTTAGGGCAGGGGGTTGGACAGCCCCAGCATTTT.